The following is a T cell receptor beta chain sequence with its context. These data come from a study of blood T cell repertoires in COVID-19. In the study overall: COVID-19 samples collected from the United States, Italy and Spain covered acute and convalescent phases.

Only in-frame clones appear in the TCRdb table, and some are missing; sequencing was by immunoSEQ multiplex PCR. The sample holds more than 85,000 clones, 80% to 90% seen once. CDR1 SSHAT and CDR2 FNYEAQ come from the germline V gene (reference sequence). The CDR3 sequence is 14 residues long. Between the trimmed V and J ends, which lost 6 bases and 4 bases, there was a span of 15 bases. The V and J genes are TRBV7-7 and TRBJ2-5; D not certain. Sample: peripheral blood. This TCR was recovered from a human donor with COVID-19, enrolled during active disease. The donor label of this sample is uncertain. The CDR3 loop is CASSSRPTTETQYF. CDR3 nucleotide sequence: TGTGCCAGCAGTTCCCGACCGACAACAGAGACCCAGTACTTC.